This T cell receptor beta chain came from a study of T cell changes during pregnancy in multiple sclerosis. TCRdb's table, derived via immunoSEQ multiplex PCR, lists solely in-frame clones and lacks some. The table lists about 60,000 clones, 80% to 95% of them singletons. This TCR was recovered from a female donor with multiple sclerosis, enrolled in a pregnancy study. The sample in question was peripheral blood, obtained in the first trimester of pregnancy.

The CDR3 nucleotides read TGTGCCAGCAGCTTAAGCGTTAGCTCCTACAATGAGCAGTTCTTC. Translated: CASSLSVSSYNEQFF. J is TRBJ2-1 and V is TRBV7-3; D remains ambiguous. CDR1 and CDR2 from the germline V gene are SGHTA and FQGTGA. The CDR3 loop spans 15 amino acids. The germline V and J ends were trimmed by 1 base and 0 bases, with 7 bases remaining between them.